This T cell receptor beta chain stems from a study of blood T cell repertoires in COVID-19. Study summary: Whether acute or convalescent, the COVID-19 samples came from the United States, Italy and Spain. From T cells, B-cell-depleted T cells, or PBMCs came the material, which was cDNA or gDNA.

J gave up 3 bases and V 0 bases, and 6 bases lay outside the gene matches. This CDR3 has 17 amino acids. Germline CDR1 and CDR2: MNHEY and SMNVEV (reference sequence). Per the authors' pipeline: Using reference gene primer amplification, nucleated cell counts were estimated. Here immunoSEQ multiplex PCR was the method, and the copy in TCRdb shows in-frame clones only, minus some. The DNA gave D and trimming, while V, J and clone size come from that table. This sample carries about 45,000 clones, 75% to 85% of them seen once, and the ten largest clones take 7.5% to 9.5%. This clone was found a few times.

Material for sequencing was peripheral blood. V and J are TRBV27 and TRBJ1-5; 9 nucleotides align to TRBD1. This sequence originates from a man older than 75 in a cohort sampled during active COVID-19. The chain's CDR3 is CASSLSGDRVFNQPQHF. The CDR3 DNA is TGTGCCAGCAGTTTATCAGGGGACAGGGTATTCAATCAGCCCCAGCATTTT.